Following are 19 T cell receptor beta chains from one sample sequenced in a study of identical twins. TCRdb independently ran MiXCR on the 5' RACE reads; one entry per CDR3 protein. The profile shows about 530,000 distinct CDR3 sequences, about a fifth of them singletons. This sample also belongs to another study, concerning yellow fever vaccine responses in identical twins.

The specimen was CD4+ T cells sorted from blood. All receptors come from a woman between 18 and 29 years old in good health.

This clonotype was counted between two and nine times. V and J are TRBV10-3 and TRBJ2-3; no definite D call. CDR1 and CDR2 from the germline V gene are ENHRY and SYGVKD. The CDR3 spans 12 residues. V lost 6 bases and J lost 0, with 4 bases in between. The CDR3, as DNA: TGTGCCATCAGCCACAGCACAGATACGCAGTATTTT. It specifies CAISHSTDTQYF.

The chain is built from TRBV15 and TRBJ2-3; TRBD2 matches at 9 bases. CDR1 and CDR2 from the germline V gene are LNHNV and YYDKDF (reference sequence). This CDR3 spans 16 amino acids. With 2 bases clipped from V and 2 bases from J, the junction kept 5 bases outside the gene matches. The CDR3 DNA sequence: TGTGCCACCAGCAGACTAGCGGGGTCCCTCACAGATACGCAGTATTTT. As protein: CATSRLAGSLTDTQYF.

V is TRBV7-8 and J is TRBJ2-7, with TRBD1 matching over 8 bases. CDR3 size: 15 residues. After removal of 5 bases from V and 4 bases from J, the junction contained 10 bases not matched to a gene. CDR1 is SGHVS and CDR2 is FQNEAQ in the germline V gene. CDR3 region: CASSIRDRLIYEQYV. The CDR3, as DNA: TGTGCCAGCAGCATTCGGGACAGGCTGATATACGAGCAGTACGTC.

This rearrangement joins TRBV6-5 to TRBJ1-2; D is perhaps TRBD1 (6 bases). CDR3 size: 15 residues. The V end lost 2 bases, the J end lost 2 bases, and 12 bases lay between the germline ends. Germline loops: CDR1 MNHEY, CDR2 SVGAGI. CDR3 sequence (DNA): TGTGCCAGCAGTTACGCGATGGACAGCAACTATGGCTACACCTTC. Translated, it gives CASSYAMDSNYGYTF.

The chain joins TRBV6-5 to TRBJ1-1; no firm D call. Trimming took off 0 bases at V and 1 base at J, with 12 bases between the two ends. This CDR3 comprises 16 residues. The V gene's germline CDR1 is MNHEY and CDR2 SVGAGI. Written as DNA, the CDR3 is TGTGCCAGCAGTTACTCCCTTTTAATGTCGAACACTGAAGCTTTCTTT. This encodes CASSYSLLMSNTEAFF.

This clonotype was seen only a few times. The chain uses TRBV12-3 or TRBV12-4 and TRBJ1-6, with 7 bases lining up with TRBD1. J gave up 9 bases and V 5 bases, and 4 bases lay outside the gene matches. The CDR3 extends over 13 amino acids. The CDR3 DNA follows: TGTGCCAGCAGTGGGGACAGACCTTCACCCCTCCACTTT. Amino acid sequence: CASSGDRPSPLHF.

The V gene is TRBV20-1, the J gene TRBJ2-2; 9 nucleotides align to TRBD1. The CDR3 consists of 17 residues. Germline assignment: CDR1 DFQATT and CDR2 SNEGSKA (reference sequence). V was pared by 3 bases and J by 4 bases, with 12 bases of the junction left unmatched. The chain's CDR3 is CSARDSGTGHLTGELFF. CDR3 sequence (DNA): TGCAGTGCTAGGGATTCCGGGACAGGGCACCTCACCGGGGAGCTGTTTTTT.

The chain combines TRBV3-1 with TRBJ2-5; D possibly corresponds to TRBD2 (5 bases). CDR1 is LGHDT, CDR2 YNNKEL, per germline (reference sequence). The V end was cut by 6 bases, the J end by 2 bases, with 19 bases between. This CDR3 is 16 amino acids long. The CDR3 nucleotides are TGTGCCAGCAGTCCTAGAAGGCTCTCGGGGCAAGAGACCCAGTACTTC. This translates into CASSPRRLSGQETQYF.

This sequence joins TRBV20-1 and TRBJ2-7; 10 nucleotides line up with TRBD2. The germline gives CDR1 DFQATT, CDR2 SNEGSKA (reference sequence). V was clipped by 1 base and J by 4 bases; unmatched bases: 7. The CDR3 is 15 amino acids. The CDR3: CSARGPLAGAYEQYF. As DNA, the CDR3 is TGCAGTGCTAGAGGGCCGCTAGCGGGAGCTTACGAGCAGTACTTC.

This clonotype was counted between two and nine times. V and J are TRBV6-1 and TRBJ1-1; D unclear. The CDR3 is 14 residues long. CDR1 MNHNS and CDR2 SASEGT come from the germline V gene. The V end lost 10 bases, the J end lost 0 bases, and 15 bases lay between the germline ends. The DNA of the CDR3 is TGTGCCACCCGACCTACTACAGTGAACACTGAAGCTTTCTTT. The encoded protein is CATRPTTVNTEAFF.

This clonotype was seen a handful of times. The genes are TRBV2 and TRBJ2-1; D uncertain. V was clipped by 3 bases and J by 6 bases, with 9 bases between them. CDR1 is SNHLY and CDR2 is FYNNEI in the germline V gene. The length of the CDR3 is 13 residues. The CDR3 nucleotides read TGTGCCAGCAGTGATTACTACCCCAATGAGCAGTTCTTC. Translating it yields CASSDYYPNEQFF.

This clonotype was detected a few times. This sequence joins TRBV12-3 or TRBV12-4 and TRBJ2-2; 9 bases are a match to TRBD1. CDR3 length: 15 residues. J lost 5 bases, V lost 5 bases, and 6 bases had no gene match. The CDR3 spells CASSPRTGETGELFF. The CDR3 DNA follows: TGTGCCAGCAGTCCGCGGACAGGGGAGACCGGGGAGCTGTTTTTT.

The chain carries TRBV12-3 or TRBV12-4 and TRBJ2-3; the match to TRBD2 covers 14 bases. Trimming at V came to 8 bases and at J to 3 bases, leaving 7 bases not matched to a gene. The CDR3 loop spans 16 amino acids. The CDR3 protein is CASGRLAGGHTDTQYF. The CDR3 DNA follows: TGTGCCAGCGGGCGACTAGCGGGGGGGCATACAGATACGCAGTATTTT.

As DNA, the CDR3 is TGCGCCAGCAGCTTGGTAGCGGGGCCCGGGGAGCTGTTTTTT. Encoded protein: CASSLVAGPGELFF. The chain recombines TRBV5-1 with TRBJ2-2; 8 bases agree with TRBD2. The J segment lost 6 bases and the V segment lost 0 bases, leaving 1 base of the junction unmatched. The CDR3 runs 14 residues. From germline, CDR1 is SGHRS and CDR2 YFSETQ.

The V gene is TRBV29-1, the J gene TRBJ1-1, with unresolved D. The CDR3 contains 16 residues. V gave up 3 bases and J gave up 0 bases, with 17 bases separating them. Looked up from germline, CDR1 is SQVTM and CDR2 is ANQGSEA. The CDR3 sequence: CSVEGLMAIMNTEAFF. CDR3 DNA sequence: TGCAGCGTTGAGGGGTTGATGGCAATCATGAACACTGAAGCTTTCTTT.

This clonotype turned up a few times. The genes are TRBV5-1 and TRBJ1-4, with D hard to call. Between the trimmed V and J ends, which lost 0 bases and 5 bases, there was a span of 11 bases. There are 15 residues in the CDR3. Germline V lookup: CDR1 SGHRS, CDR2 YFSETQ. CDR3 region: CASSLVGKSNEKLFF. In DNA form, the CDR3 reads TGCGCCAGCAGCTTGGTGGGGAAATCGAATGAAAAACTGTTTTTT.

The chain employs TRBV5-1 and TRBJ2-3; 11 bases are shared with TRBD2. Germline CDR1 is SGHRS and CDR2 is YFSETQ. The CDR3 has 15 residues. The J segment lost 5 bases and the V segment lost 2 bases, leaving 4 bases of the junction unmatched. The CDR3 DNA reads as TGCGCCAGCAGCTTTAGCGGGAGGGCAAGAGATACGCAGTATTTT. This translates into CASSFSGRARDTQYF.

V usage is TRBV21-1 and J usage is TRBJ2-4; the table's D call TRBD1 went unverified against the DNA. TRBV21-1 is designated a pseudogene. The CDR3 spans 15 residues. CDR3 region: CASSPPWEWWNIQYF. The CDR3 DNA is TGTGCCAGCAGCCCGCCCTGGGAGTGGTGGAACATTCAGTACTTC.

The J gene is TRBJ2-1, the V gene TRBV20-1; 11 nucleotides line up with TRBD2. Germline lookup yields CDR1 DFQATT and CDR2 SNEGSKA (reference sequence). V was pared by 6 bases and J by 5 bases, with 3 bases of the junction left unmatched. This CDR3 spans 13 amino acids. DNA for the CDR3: TGCAGTGCACCGGGACTAGCGGACAATGAGCAGTTCTTC. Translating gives CSAPGLADNEQFF.